The 16 T cell receptor beta chains below come from one sample, sequenced in a study of PD-L1 blockade in urothelial cancer. Assay used: immunoSEQ multiplex PCR; TCRdb lists only in-frame clones, some missing. The table records about 29,000 clones, approximately 86% of them present only once. The source was PBMCs, collected around atezolizumab (anti-PD-L1) treatment. The receptors originated from a man in his forties or fifties with urothelial cancer.

The V call is TRBV6-1, the J call TRBJ2-1, with 7 bases fitting TRBD1. Germline V gives CDR1 MNHNS, CDR2 SASEGT. Trimming cost V 2 bases and J 7 bases; bases outside gene matches: 8. The CDR3 runs to 15 residues. CDR3 bases: TGTGCCAGCAGTGAATATCAGACAGGGCCTAATGAGCAGTTCTTC. Encoded protein: CASSEYQTGPNEQFF.

The genes are TRBV6-5 and TRBJ1-2; D not certain. CDR1 and CDR2 (germline): MNHEY, SVGAGI. This CDR3 region has 14 residues. V was shortened by 0 bases and J by 0 bases, with 5 bases between the two germline ends. The CDR3 reads CASSYSAPNYGYTF. CDR3 sequence (DNA): TGTGCCAGCAGTTACTCGGCACCTAACTATGGCTACACCTTC.

The chain recombines TRBV5-1 with TRBJ2-3; TRBD1 aligns across 9 bases. The ends lost 4 bases at V and 4 bases at J; junction bases unmatched: 4. Germline V gene lookup returns CDR1 SGHRS and CDR2 YFSETQ. The CDR3 loop spans 14 amino acids. CDR3 bases: TGCGCCAGCAGCCGCGACAGGGGGTCAGATACGCAGTATTTT. Residues: CASSRDRGSDTQYF.

The chain employs TRBV9 and TRBJ2-1; 8 nucleotides match TRBD2. Germline V lookup: CDR1 SGDLS, CDR2 YYNGEE. V dropped 0 bases and J dropped 15; count of bases not matched to a gene: 11. The CDR3 runs 14 residues. CDR3 amino acids: CASSVEAGAGDPFF. Here the CDR3 DNA reads TGTGCCAGCAGCGTAGAAGCGGGAGCCGGGGATCCGTTCTTC.

The rearrangement uses TRBV9 and TRBJ2-5; possibly TRBD1 for D (6 bases). This CDR3 has 18 amino acids. V gave up 0 bases and J gave up 5 bases, with 23 bases separating them. CDR1 and CDR2 (germline): SGDLS, YYNGEE. The CDR3 loop reads CASSVEDGGRGIAETQYF. The CDR3 DNA is TGTGCCAGCAGCGTAGAGGATGGGGGCAGGGGAATTGCGGAGACCCAGTACTTC.

The chain combines TRBV6-1 with TRBJ1-2; maybe TRBD1 (5 bases). V lost 2 bases and J lost 4, with 17 bases in between. The germline V gene encodes CDR1 MNHNS and CDR2 SASEGT. This CDR3 is 16 amino acids long. CDR3 sequence (DNA): TGTGCCAGCAGTGAAACCCGGGGGGTGGTTGTCTATGGCTACACCTTC. Translation gives CASSETRGVVVYGYTF.

CDR3: CASSPWDRGNIYEQYF. As DNA, the CDR3 is TGCGCCAGCAGCCCGTGGGACAGGGGAAACATCTACGAGCAGTACTTC. This chain joins TRBV5-1 and TRBJ2-7, with 10 bases identical to TRBD1. Per the germline V gene, CDR1 is SGHRS and CDR2 is YFSETQ. The junction had 10 bases not matched to a gene; V was cut back by 4 bases and J by 3 bases. This CDR3 has 16 residues.

V is TRBV9 and J is TRBJ2-5; a possible D gene is TRBD2 (7 bases). The germline gives CDR1 SGDLS, CDR2 YYNGEE. CDR3 length: 15 residues. V lost 0 bases, J lost 4 bases, and 13 bases lay in between. As DNA, the CDR3 is TGTGCCAGCAGCGTAGTCGGGGAGGGGGGAGAGACCCAGTACTTC. Amino acids: CASSVVGEGGETQYF.

The chain joins TRBV11-1 to TRBJ1-2; TRBD1 is a possible D gene (5 bases). The germline V and J ends were trimmed by 3 bases and 0 bases, with 11 bases remaining between them. This CDR3 has 15 amino acids. CDR1 SGHAT and CDR2 FQDESV come from the germline V gene (reference sequence). The DNA of the CDR3 is TGTGCCAGCAGCTTCCCAGGGAAGGCTAACTATGGCTACACCTTC. As protein: CASSFPGKANYGYTF.

The J gene is TRBJ2-3, the V gene TRBV6-6; D uncertain. CDR3 length: 12 residues. Trimming removed 5 bases from V and 6 bases from J, with 9 bases in between. CDR1 is MNHNY and CDR2 is SVGAGI in the germline V gene (reference sequence). CDR3 protein: CASSDPGDTQYF. The CDR3 DNA reads as TGTGCCAGCAGTGATCCCGGGGATACGCAGTATTTT.

The J gene is TRBJ2-3, the V gene TRBV7-8; TRBD2 aligns across 10 bases. J gave up 4 bases and V 0 bases, and 7 bases lay outside the gene matches. Germline CDR1 is SGHVS and CDR2 is FQNEAQ. The CDR3 covers 17 residues. The CDR3 DNA reads TGTGCCAGCAGCTTAGCGTTAAAGCGGGAGGGCCCAGATACGCAGTATTTT. It codes for CASSLALKREGPDTQYF. The full variable domain, in which reference TRBV7-8 and TRBJ2-3 provide the parts outside the CDR3, is GAGVSQSPRYKVAKRGQDVALRCDPISGHVSLFWYQQALGQGPEFLTYFQNEAQLDKSGLPSDRFFAERPEGSVSTLKIQRTQQEDSAVYLCASSLALKREGPDTQYFGPGTRLTVL.

In its sample, this clone was seen once. The V gene is TRBV27, the J gene TRBJ2-5; possibly TRBD2 for D (6 bases). The V end lost 5 bases, the J end lost 5 bases, and 15 bases lay between the germline ends. There are 14 residues in the CDR3. The germline gives CDR1 MNHEY, CDR2 SMNVEV (reference sequence). The CDR3 here is CASSPGIGRETQYF. CDR3 bases: TGTGCCAGCAGTCCGGGGATTGGGAGGGAGACCCAGTACTTC.

CDR3 bases: TGTGCCAGCAGCTTAGAGCAGGGTTACGGGGAGCTGTTTTTT. Residues: CASSLEQGYGELFF. The chain carries TRBV11-3 and TRBJ2-2, with D tentatively TRBD1 (5 bases). V gave up 0 bases and J gave up 7 bases, with 9 bases separating them. The germline V gene has CDR1 SGHNT and CDR2 YENEEA. The CDR3 sequence is 14 residues long.

The chain recombines TRBV7-6 with TRBJ2-6; perhaps TRBD2 as D (5 bases). CDR1 is SGHVS and CDR2 is FNYEAQ in the germline V gene. Deletions cut 1 base from V and 0 bases from J, with 10 bases between. The CDR3 runs 17 residues. The CDR3 bases are TGTGCCAGCAGCTTAGGGGAGATTCCCTCTGGGGCCAACGTCCTGACTTTC. Residues: CASSLGEIPSGANVLTF.

The V call is TRBV7-9, the J call TRBJ2-7; a possible D gene is TRBD1 (5 bases). Germline CDR1 and CDR2: SEHNR and FQNEAQ (reference sequence). V lost 5 bases to trimming and J lost 0 bases, with 23 bases between them. The CDR3 has 18 amino acids. The CDR3 DNA reads TGTGCCAGCAGCCCCCCGCTTTTAGGGGCCCTAACCTCCTACGAGCAGTACTTC. It specifies CASSPPLLGALTSYEQYF.

The chain is built from TRBV4-1 and TRBJ1-5; D is possibly TRBD1 (5 bases). This CDR3 contains 16 residues. V lost 0 bases to trimming and J lost 0 bases, with 9 bases between them. The V gene's germline CDR1 is MGHRA and CDR2 YSYEKL. The CDR3 spells CASSQDGGYSNQPQHF. The DNA of the CDR3 is TGCGCCAGCAGCCAAGACGGGGGATATAGCAATCAGCCCCAGCATTTT.